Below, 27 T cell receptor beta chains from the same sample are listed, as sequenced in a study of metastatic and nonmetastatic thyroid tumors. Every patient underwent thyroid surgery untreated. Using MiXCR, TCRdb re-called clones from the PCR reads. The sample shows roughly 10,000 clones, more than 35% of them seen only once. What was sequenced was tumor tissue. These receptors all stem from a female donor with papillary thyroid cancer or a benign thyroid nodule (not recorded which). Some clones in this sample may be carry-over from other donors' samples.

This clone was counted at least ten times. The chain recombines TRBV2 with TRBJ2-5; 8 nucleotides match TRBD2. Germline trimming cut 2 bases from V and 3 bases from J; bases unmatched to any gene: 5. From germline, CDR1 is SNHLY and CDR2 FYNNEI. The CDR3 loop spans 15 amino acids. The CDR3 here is CASSESGTREETQYF. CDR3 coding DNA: TGTGCCAGCAGTGAATCCGGGACTAGGGAAGAGACCCAGTACTTC.

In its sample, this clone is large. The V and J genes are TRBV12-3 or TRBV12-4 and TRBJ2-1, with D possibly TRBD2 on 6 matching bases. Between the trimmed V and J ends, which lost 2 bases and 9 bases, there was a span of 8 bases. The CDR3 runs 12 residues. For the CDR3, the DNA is TGTGCCAGCAGTTTAACGGGGGTTGAGCAGTTCTTC. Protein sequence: CASSLTGVEQFF.

CDR3 protein: CASNQGGPPYEQYF. DNA of the CDR3: TGTGCCAGCAATCAGGGTGGCCCTCCCTACGAGCAGTACTTC. The genes are TRBV13 and TRBJ2-7; a weak D match, TRBD1 (5 bases). V was pared by 7 bases and J by 2 bases, with 15 bases between. CDR3 size: 14 residues. The germline V gene has CDR1 PRHDT and CDR2 FYEKMQ (reference sequence).

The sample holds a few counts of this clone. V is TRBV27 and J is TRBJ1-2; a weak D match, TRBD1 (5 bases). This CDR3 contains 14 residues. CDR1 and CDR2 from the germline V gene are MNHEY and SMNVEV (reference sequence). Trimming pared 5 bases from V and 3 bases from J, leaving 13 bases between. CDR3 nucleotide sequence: TGTGCCAGCAGTACCTCTATAGGGGACTATGGCTACACCTTC. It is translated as CASSTSIGDYGYTF.

CDR3 residues: CASSEIGTESYEQYF. DNA of the CDR3: TGTGCCAGCAGTGAAATTGGGACAGAATCCTACGAGCAGTACTTC. J is TRBJ2-7 and V is TRBV6-1; 7 nucleotides line up with TRBD1. The CDR3 length is 15 residues. V lost 2 bases to trimming and J lost 1 base; unmatched junction nucleotides: 5. Per germline, CDR1 MNHNS and CDR2 SASEGT.

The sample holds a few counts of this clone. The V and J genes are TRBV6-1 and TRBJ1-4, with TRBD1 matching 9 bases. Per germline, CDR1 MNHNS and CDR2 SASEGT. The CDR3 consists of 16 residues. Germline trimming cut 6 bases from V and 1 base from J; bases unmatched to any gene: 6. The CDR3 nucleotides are TGTGCCAGCAGGATGGGACAGGGCGGAACTAATGAAAAACTGTTTTTT. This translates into CASRMGQGGTNEKLFF.

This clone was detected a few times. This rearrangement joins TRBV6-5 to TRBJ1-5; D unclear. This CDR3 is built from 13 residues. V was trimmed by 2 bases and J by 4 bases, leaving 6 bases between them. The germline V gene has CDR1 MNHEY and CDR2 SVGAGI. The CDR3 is CASSYRDNQPQHF. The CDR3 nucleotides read TGTGCCAGCAGTTACCGGGATAATCAGCCCCAGCATTTT.

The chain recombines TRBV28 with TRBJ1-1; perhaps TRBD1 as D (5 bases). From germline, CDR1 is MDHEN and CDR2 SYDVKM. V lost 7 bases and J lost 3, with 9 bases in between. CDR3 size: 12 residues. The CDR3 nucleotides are TGTGCCAGCAAGAGGGGAGACACTGAAGCTTTCTTT. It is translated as CASKRGDTEAFF.

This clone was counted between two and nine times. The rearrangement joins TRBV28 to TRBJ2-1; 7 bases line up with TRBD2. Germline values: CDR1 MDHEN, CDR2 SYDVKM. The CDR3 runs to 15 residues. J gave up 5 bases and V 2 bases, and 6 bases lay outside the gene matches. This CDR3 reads CASSLPSGKHNEQFF. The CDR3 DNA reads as TGTGCCAGCAGTTTACCAAGCGGGAAGCACAATGAGCAGTTCTTC.

Written as DNA, the CDR3 is TGTGCCAGCAGCTCCCTTCGCTACAATGAGCAGTTCTTC. Amino acids: CASSSLRYNEQFF. This chain links TRBV7-8 with TRBJ2-1, with D hard to call. This CDR3 contains 13 residues. Germline CDR1 reads SGHVS; CDR2 reads FQNEAQ. Trimming shortened V by 4 bases and J by 3 bases, and 7 bases separated the two germline ends.

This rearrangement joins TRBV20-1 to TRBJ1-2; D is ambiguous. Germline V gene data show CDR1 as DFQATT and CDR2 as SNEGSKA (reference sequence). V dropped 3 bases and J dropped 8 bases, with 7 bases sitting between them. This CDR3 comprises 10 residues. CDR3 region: CSASLDGYTF. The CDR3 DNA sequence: TGCAGTGCTAGTCTCGACGGCTACACCTTC.

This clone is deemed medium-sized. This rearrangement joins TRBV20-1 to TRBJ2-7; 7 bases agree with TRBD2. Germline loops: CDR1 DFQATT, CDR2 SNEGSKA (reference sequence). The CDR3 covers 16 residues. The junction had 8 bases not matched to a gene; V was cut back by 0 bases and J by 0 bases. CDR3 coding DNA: TGCAGTGCTAGAGATCTCCTCCGCGGGAGCTCCTACGAGCAGTACTTC. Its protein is CSARDLLRGSSYEQYF.

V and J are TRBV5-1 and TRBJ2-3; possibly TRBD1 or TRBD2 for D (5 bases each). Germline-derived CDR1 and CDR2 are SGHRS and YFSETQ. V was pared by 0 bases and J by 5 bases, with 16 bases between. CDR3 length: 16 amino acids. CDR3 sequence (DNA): TGCGCCAGCAGCTTGGCAGTGAACGGGGCGATAGATACGCAGTATTTT. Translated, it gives CASSLAVNGAIDTQYF.

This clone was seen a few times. Here the CDR3 reads CASSGEVYEQYF. The CDR3 region has the DNA TGTGCCAGCAGTGGGGAGGTCTACGAGCAGTACTTC. This chain connects TRBV12-3 or TRBV12-4 to TRBJ2-7; TRBD2 is a possible D gene (6 bases). The CDR3 is 12 amino acids. With 5 bases removed from V and 3 bases from J, the gap between germline ends came to 8 bases.

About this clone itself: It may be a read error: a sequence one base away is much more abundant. CDR3: CATTPDYNTWELFF. The CDR3 DNA is TGTGCCACCACCCCGGACTATAACACCTGGGAGCTGTTTTTT. The V and J genes are TRBV19 and TRBJ2-2; weak D call: TRBD2 (6 bases). Germline V gene data show CDR1 as LNHDA and CDR2 as SQIVND (reference sequence). This CDR3 comprises 14 residues.

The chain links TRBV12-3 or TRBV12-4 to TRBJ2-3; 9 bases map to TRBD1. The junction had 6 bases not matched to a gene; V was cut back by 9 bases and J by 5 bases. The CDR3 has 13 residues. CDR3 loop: CASNRGQGDTQYF. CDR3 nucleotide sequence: TGTGCCAGTAACAGGGGGCAGGGAGATACGCAGTATTTT.

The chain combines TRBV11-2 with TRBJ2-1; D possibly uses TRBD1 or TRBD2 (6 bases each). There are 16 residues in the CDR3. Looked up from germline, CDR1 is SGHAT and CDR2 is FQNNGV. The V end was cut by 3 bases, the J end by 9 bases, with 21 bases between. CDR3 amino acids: CASSFRPKGGFSEQFF. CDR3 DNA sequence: TGTGCCAGCAGCTTTCGACCGAAGGGGGGCTTTAGTGAGCAGTTCTTC.

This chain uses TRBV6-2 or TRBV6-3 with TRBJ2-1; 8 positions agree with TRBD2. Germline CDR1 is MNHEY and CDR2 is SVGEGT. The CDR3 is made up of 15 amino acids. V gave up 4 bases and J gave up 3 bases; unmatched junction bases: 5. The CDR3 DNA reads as TGTGCCAGCAGTTTAGCGGGATTGAACTACAATGAGCAGTTCTTC. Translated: CASSLAGLNYNEQFF.

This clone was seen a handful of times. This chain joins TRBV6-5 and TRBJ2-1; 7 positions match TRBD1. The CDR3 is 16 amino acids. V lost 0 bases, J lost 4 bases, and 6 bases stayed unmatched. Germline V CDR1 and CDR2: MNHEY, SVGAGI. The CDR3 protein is CASSYSIEQGYNEQFF. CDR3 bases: TGTGCCAGCAGTTACTCGATAGAACAGGGGTACAATGAGCAGTTCTTC.

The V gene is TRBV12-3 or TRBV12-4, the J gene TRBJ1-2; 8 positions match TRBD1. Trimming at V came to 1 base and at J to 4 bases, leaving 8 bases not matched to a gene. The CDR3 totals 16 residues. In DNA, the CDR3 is TGTGCCAGCAGTTTAGGCGGAGACAGGGGAACCTATGGCTACACCTTC. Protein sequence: CASSLGGDRGTYGYTF.

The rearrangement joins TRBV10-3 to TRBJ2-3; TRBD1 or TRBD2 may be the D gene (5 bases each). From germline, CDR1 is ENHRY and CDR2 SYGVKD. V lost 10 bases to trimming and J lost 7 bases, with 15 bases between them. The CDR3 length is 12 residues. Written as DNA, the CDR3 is TGTGCCACCTGGGACGGTGAGAATACGCAGTATTTT. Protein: CATWDGENTQYF.

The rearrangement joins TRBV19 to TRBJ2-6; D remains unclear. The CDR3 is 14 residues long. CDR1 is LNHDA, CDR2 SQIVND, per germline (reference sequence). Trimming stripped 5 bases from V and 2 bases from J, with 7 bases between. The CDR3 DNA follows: TGTGCCAGTAGTTCAGGAGCTGGGGCCAACGTCCTGACTTTC. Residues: CASSSGAGANVLTF.

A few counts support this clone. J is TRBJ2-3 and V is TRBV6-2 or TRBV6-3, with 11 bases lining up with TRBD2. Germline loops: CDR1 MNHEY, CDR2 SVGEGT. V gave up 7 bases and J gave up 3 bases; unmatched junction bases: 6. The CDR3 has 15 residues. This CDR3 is CASTLAGVITDTQYF. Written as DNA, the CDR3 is TGTGCCAGCACACTAGCGGGAGTTATAACAGATACGCAGTATTTT.

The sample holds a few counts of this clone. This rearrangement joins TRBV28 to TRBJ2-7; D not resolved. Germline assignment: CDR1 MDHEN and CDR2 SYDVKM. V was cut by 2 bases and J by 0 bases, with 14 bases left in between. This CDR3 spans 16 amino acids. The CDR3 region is CASSLNRRISSYEQYF. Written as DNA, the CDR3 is TGTGCCAGCAGTTTAAACCGGCGGATCTCCTCCTACGAGCAGTACTTC.

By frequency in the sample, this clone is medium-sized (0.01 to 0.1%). The CDR3 reads CASSSLSQGERETQYF. CDR3 nucleotide sequence: TGTGCCAGTAGTTCCTTATCTCAGGGGGAACGAGAGACCCAGTACTTC. This chain connects TRBV19 to TRBJ2-5, with 7 bases lining up with TRBD1. CDR3 length: 16 amino acids. V shed 5 bases and J 4 bases; nucleotides not matched to a gene: 13. The germline CDR1 and CDR2 sequences are LNHDA and SQIVND (reference sequence).

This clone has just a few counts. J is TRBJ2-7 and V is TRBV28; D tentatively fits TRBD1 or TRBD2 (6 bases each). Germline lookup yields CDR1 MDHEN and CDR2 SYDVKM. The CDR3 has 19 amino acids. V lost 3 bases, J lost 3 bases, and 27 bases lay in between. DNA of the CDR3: TGTGCCAGCAGTTTGGAGGGGGAAACGATTGGGCGGGAAGACTACGAGCAGTACTTC. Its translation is CASSLEGETIGREDYEQYF.

The DNA of the CDR3 is TGTGCCAGCAGTCGGGACGGAAACTATGGCTACACCTTC. It encodes CASSRDGNYGYTF. This chain joins TRBV12-3 or TRBV12-4 and TRBJ1-2, with D perhaps TRBD1 (5 bases). This CDR3 contains 13 residues. V shed 5 bases and J shed 2 bases, with 9 bases lying between them.